Below are 9 T cell receptor beta chains sequenced from a single sample in a study of CD8 T cells in ankylosing spondylitis. Findings and caveats of the study: There was a TCR beta motif, made of 7 or 8 highly homologous variants, that appeared characteristic of ankylosing spondylitis blood.

These TCRs' antigens remain unknown. Via MiXCR, TCRdb re-called the 5' RACE reads, giving one row per CDR3 protein. The profile shows 200,000 to 250,000 distinct CDR3 sequences, about 18% of them singletons. Input material: blood, either unsorted or a sorted T cell fraction (not recorded which). The receptors originated from a male donor with ankylosing spondylitis.

The chain is built from TRBV20-1 and TRBJ1-4; D possibly corresponds to TRBD1 (6 bases). The CDR3 is 17 amino acids. V lost 1 base, J lost 8 bases, and 23 bases lay in between. The germline CDR1 and CDR2 sequences are DFQATT and SNEGSKA (reference sequence). The CDR3 spells CSARAELWGPSEEKLFF. The CDR3 DNA sequence: TGCAGTGCTAGAGCCGAACTCTGGGGGCCGTCGGAGGAAAAACTGTTTTTT.

This clonotype occurred a few times. This rearrangement joins TRBV7-8 to TRBJ2-1; 8 bases fit TRBD2. The CDR3 is made up of 16 amino acids. Germline V gene lookup returns CDR1 SGHVS and CDR2 FQNEAQ. The junction had 13 bases not matched to a gene; V was cut back by 6 bases and J by 6 bases. For the CDR3, the DNA is TGTGCCAGCAGACAGCCCCCGGGACTAGACACCAATGAGCAGTTCTTC. Amino acid sequence: CASRQPPGLDTNEQFF. Together with reference TRBV7-8 and TRBJ2-1, the CDR3 gives the full variable domain: GAGVSQSPRYKVAKRGQDVALRCDPISGHVSLFWYQQALGQGPEFLTYFQNEAQLDKSGLPSDRFFAERPEGSVSTLKIQRTQQEDSAVYLCASRQPPGLDTNEQFFGPGTRLTVL.

There are a few counts of this clonotype. The CDR3 sequence is CASSVTAYNEQFF. In DNA, the CDR3 is TGTGCCAGCAGCGTAACCGCCTACAATGAGCAGTTCTTC. The chain links TRBV9 to TRBJ2-1, with D unresolved. The CDR3 has 13 residues. From germline, CDR1 is SGDLS and CDR2 YYNGEE. Trimming left V 1 base short and J 2 bases short, with 4 bases between.

This clonotype was seen more than once but under ten times. The CDR3 protein is CASSLAFNHQETQYF. In nucleotides, the CDR3 is TGTGCCAGCAGCTTAGCGTTTAATCATCAAGAGACCCAGTACTTC. The V and J genes are TRBV7-7 and TRBJ2-5; D call uncertain. CDR3 length: 15 residues. V was shortened by 0 bases and J by 2 bases, with 10 bases between the two germline ends. From germline, CDR1 is SSHAT and CDR2 FNYEAQ (reference sequence).

The chain carries TRBV5-5 and TRBJ2-7; the D call may be TRBD1 or TRBD2 (5 bases each). CDR3 length equals 14 residues. Germline-derived CDR1 and CDR2 are SGHKS and YYEKEE (reference sequence). Trimming left V 4 bases short and J 2 bases short, with 13 bases between. The CDR3 reads CASSPPGPPYEQYF. The CDR3 DNA follows: TGTGCCAGCAGCCCTCCGGGACCTCCCTACGAGCAGTACTTC. Complete variable domain (other parts from reference TRBV5-5 and TRBJ2-7): DAGVTQSPTHLIKTRGQQVTLRCSPISGHKSVSWYQQVLGQGPQFIFQYYEKEERGRGNFPDRFSARQFPNYSSELNVNALLLGDSALYLCASSPPGPPYEQYFGPGTRLTVT.

This chain uses TRBV27 with TRBJ2-7; 8 bases are a match to TRBD1. Losses at the gene ends were 3 bases for V and 5 bases for J; bases not matched to a gene: 6. This CDR3 is built from 14 residues. Germline V gives CDR1 MNHEY, CDR2 SMNVEV (reference sequence). DNA of the CDR3: TGTGCCAGCAGTTTCGGACAGGGAGCCAACGAGCAGTACTTC. Its protein is CASSFGQGANEQYF.

V gene TRBV4-1 combines with J gene TRBJ2-3, with D possibly matching TRBD1 (6 bases). The CDR3 covers 15 residues. Germline-derived CDR1 and CDR2 are MGHRA and YSYEKL. Trimming stripped 2 bases from V and 2 bases from J, with 11 bases between. CDR3 nucleotide sequence: TGCGCCAGCAGCCAAAATGGACAGTACACAGATACGCAGTATTTT. Its translation: CASSQNGQYTDTQYF.

This clonotype has more than one count but fewer than ten. The chain couples TRBV7-8 to TRBJ1-1, with D perhaps TRBD1 (6 bases). The germline V gene has CDR1 SGHVS and CDR2 FQNEAQ. V was pared by 7 bases and J by 3 bases, with 15 bases between. This CDR3 comprises 14 residues. CDR3 residues: CASNQRGDYTEAFF. The DNA for the CDR3 is TGTGCCAGCAACCAGAGGGGGGACTACACTGAAGCTTTCTTT.

The V call is TRBV12-5, the J call TRBJ2-1; D gene unclear. The CDR3 loop spans 13 amino acids. V lost 7 bases and J 4 bases, leaving 11 bases between the germline ends. Germline V gives CDR1 LGHNT, CDR2 FRNRAP. The chain's CDR3 is CASAPREYNEQFF. CDR3 in DNA: TGTGCTAGTGCCCCTAGGGAATACAATGAGCAGTTCTTC.